These T cell receptor beta chains were read from a single sample in a study of shared T cell receptors in the human thymus. Libraries were prepared by immunoSEQ multiplex PCR; TCRdb keeps only in-frame clonotypes and omits some of them. Of about 710,000 clones detected, around 87% appear once; the ten largest clones hold 0.0094%. These data were also reused for a study on human thymus T cells.

The material sequenced was thymocytes. These receptors originate from a boy younger than two with a congenital heart defect. CDR3s include the opening cysteine and the closing phenylalanine or tryptophan. D genes are given only for firm matches. Part of the rows lack a size; the others show once, few, many or a class for expanded clones.

j_call: TRBJ1-4
clone_size: few
v_call: TRBV14
d_call: TRBD1
cdr3_aa: CASSQTKSRGPDREKLFF
cdr3_nt: TGTGCCAGCAGCCAGACCAAATCTAGGGGGCCTGATCGTGAAAAACTGTTTTTT

j_call: TRBJ1-1
clone_size: NA
v_call: TRBV5-1
d_call: NA
cdr3_aa: CASRTDVNTEAFF
cdr3_nt: TGCGCCAGCAGGACAGACGTGAACACTGAAGCTTTCTTT

j_call: TRBJ2-7
clone_size: NA
v_call: TRBV6-6
d_call: TRBD1
cdr3_aa: CASSGQGVYEQYF
cdr3_nt: TGTGCCAGCTCTGGACAGGGGGTTTACGAGCAGTACTTC

j_call: TRBJ1-2
clone_size: NA
v_call: TRBV15
d_call: TRBD1
cdr3_aa: CATSPWGHSTGRNYGYTF
cdr3_nt: TGTGCCACCAGCCCCTGGGGCCATTCGACAGGGCGGAACTATGGCTACACCTTC

j_call: TRBJ1-4
clone_size: NA
v_call: TRBV4-1
d_call: NA
cdr3_aa: CASSHPARTPPREKLFF
cdr3_nt: TGCGCCAGCAGCCACCCTGCTCGGACTCCCCCGAGGGAAAAACTGTTTTTT

j_call: TRBJ2-1
clone_size: NA
v_call: TRBV9
d_call: NA
cdr3_aa: CASSVGFSHNEQFF
cdr3_nt: TGTGCCAGCAGCGTAGGGTTTAGTCACAATGAGCAGTTCTTC

j_call: TRBJ1-2
clone_size: NA
v_call: TRBV7-8
d_call: NA
cdr3_aa: CASSAKSVYGYTF
cdr3_nt: TGTGCCAGCAGCGCCAAGAGCGTGTATGGCTACACCTTC

j_call: TRBJ2-1
clone_size: NA
v_call: TRBV4-3
d_call: TRBD2
cdr3_aa: CASSHTSGRPVSYNEQFF
cdr3_nt: TGCGCCAGCAGCCACACTAGCGGGAGACCGGTCTCCTACAATGAGCAGTTCTTC

j_call: TRBJ2-3
clone_size: NA
v_call: TRBV29-1
d_call: NA
cdr3_aa: CSYRTARSTDTQYF
cdr3_nt: TGCAGCTACAGAACCGCCAGGAGCACAGATACGCAGTATTTT

j_call: TRBJ1-2
clone_size: NA
v_call: TRBV27
d_call: TRBD1
cdr3_aa: CASSPGTGGFVDGYTF
cdr3_nt: TGTGCCAGCAGTCCAGGGACAGGGGGCTTCGTGGATGGCTACACCTTC

j_call: TRBJ1-1
clone_size: NA
v_call: TRBV2
d_call: NA
cdr3_aa: CASSEFDSLRTEAFF
cdr3_nt: TGTGCCAGCAGTGAATTTGACAGCCTGAGGACTGAAGCTTTCTTT

j_call: TRBJ2-3
clone_size: NA
v_call: TRBV6-5
d_call: NA
cdr3_aa: CASRTTGYGTDTQYF
cdr3_nt: TGTGCCAGCAGGACTACCGGGTATGGCACAGATACGCAGTATTTT

j_call: TRBJ2-7
clone_size: NA
v_call: TRBV13
d_call: TRBD2
cdr3_aa: CASSGVPGGPREQYF
cdr3_nt: TGTGCCAGCAGCGGGGTACCGGGAGGGCCCCGAGAGCAGTACTTC

j_call: TRBJ1-1
clone_size: few
v_call: TRBV13
d_call: TRBD1
cdr3_aa: CASRWGQYTEAFF
cdr3_nt: TGTGCCAGCAGATGGGGACAGTACACTGAAGCTTTCTTT

j_call: TRBJ2-5
clone_size: NA
v_call: TRBV10-3
d_call: TRBD1
cdr3_aa: CAIGIRTGDKETQYF
cdr3_nt: TGTGCCATCGGAATACGGACAGGCGACAAGGAGACCCAGTACTTC

j_call: TRBJ1-5
clone_size: NA
v_call: TRBV29-1
d_call: NA
cdr3_aa: CSVGGGHNQPQHF
cdr3_nt: TGCAGCGTTGGGGGGGGGCACAATCAGCCCCAGCATTTT

j_call: TRBJ2-1
clone_size: NA
v_call: TRBV27
d_call: NA
cdr3_aa: CASIGARGNEQFF
cdr3_nt: TGTGCCAGCATTGGAGCAAGGGGGAATGAGCAGTTCTTC

j_call: TRBJ1-4
clone_size: NA
v_call: TRBV4-1
d_call: NA
cdr3_aa: CASSQRQDKEKLFF
cdr3_nt: TGCGCCAGCAGCCAGAGACAGGATAAAGAAAAACTGTTTTTT

j_call: TRBJ2-7
clone_size: NA
v_call: TRBV7-8
d_call: NA
cdr3_aa: CASSLGELYEQYF
cdr3_nt: TGTGCCAGCAGCTTAGGAGAACTCTACGAGCAGTACTTC

j_call: TRBJ2-7
clone_size: NA
v_call: TRBV2
d_call: TRBD1
cdr3_aa: CASSGGQGYYEQYF
cdr3_nt: TGTGCCAGCAGTGGGGGACAGGGATACTACGAGCAGTACTTC

j_call: TRBJ2-3
clone_size: NA
v_call: TRBV27
d_call: TRBD2
cdr3_aa: CASSSKSGGLLTDTQYF
cdr3_nt: TGTGCCAGCAGTTCTAAGAGCGGGGGGCTCCTCACAGATACGCAGTATTTT

j_call: TRBJ2-2
clone_size: NA
v_call: TRBV7-8
d_call: TRBD1
cdr3_aa: CASSRTGNTGELFF
cdr3_nt: TGTGCCAGCAGTCGGACAGGGAACACCGGGGAGCTGTTTTTT